A selection of T cell receptor beta chains follows, all from one sample in a study of chronic HIV infection and antiretroviral therapy. One entry per CDR3 protein results from TCRdb running MiXCR on the 5' RACE reads. The top ten hold around 2.9% of the sample, which has fewer than 40,000 distinct CDR3 sequences, 7% to 10% seen once. The sequenced sample was peripheral blood. The receptor source for this set is an adult who had HIV and had not received antiretroviral therapy, or was an uninfected healthy control (not recorded which). CDR3s include the opening cysteine and the closing phenylalanine or tryptophan. A D gene is named only where the DNA matches it firmly. Only part of the rows carry a size: once, few, many, or a class if the clone is expanded.

>NA|few|TRBV28|TRBJ2-1
TGTGCCAGCAGTTTGGGGGGTAATAAATACAATGAGCAGTTCTTC
CASSLGGNKYNEQFF
>TRBD2|many|TRBV28|TRBJ2-1
TGTGCCAGCAGTTTAGGTATTCCCCCTAGGACTAGTACCGATGAGCAGTTCTTC
CASSLGIPPRTSTDEQFF
>NA|few|TRBV6-2/TRBV6-3|TRBJ2-5
TGTGCCAGCACATACTCACCGGGACACGCCAGGGAGACCCAGTACTTC
CASTYSPGHARETQYF
>NA|many|TRBV4-1|TRBJ2-3
TGCGCCAGCAGCCAAGAAAGGGGCGCCACAGATACGCAGTATTTT
CASSQERGATDTQYF
>NA|many|TRBV7-3|TRBJ1-1
TGTGCCAGCAGCTTAACAGGGGGTGAAGCTTTCTTT
CASSLTGGEAFF
>TRBD2|NA|TRBV28|TRBJ2-1
TGTGCCAGCAGTTCCGGGACTAGCGGGATGGAGTTCTTC
CASSSGTSGMEFF
>TRBD2|many|TRBV20-1|TRBJ2-7
TGCAGTGCTAGGAAAACTAGCGGGATAAACGAGCAGTACTTC
CSARKTSGINEQYF
>NA|NA|TRBV7-2|TRBJ2-1
TGTGCCAGCAGCTTCGACGAAACCTACAATGAGCAGTTCTTC
CASSFDETYNEQFF
>TRBD2|NA|TRBV28|TRBJ2-5
TGTGCCAGCAGTCGTAGCGGGAGAGAGACCCAGTACTTC
CASSRSGRETQYF
>TRBD2|many|TRBV12-3/TRBV12-4|TRBJ2-7
TGTGCCAGCAGTTTAAGTGCTAGCGGGACTTACGAGCAGTACTTC
CASSLSASGTYEQYF
>NA|NA|TRBV20-1|TRBJ1-1
TGCAGTGCTTCCCAGGTGAACACTGAAGCTTTCTTT
CSASQVNTEAFF
>NA|many|TRBV20-1|TRBJ2-2
TGCAGTGCTAGAGATCGCTGGAATACCGGGGAGCTGTTTTTT
CSARDRWNTGELFF
>TRBD1|few|TRBV29-1|TRBJ2-5
TGCAGCGTAACCCGGGACAGGGGTCTAGAAGAGACCCAGTACTTC
CSVTRDRGLEETQYF
>TRBD1|NA|TRBV6-1|TRBJ2-3
TGTGCCAGCAGGGAGGGGAGTTACGGGACAGGCAGAGATACGCAGTATTTT
CASREGSYGTGRDTQYF
>NA|few|TRBV20-1|TRBJ2-7
TGCAGTGCTAGGGACAGCTCCTACGAGCAGTACTTC
CSARDSSYEQYF
>NA|NA|TRBV20-1|TRBJ1-1
TGCAGTGCCCCGCCGGGGCCCTTGAACACTGAAACTTTCTTT
CSAPPGPLNTETFF
>TRBD1|NA|TRBV2|TRBJ1-2
TGTGCCAGCAGCGAAGGGACAGGGGCATCTGGCTACACCTTC
CASSEGTGASGYTF
>NA|NA|TRBV28|TRBJ2-7
TGTGCCAGCAGGCTGGGGCACTCCTACGAGCACTACTTC
CASRLGHSYEHYF
>NA|many|TRBV20-1|TRBJ2-2
TGCAGTGCTAGAGTGTGGGAGAGGGGTTACACCGGGGAGCTGTTTTTT
CSARVWERGYTGELFF
>TRBD1|few|TRBV28|TRBJ2-7
TGTGCCAGCAGTTTTCGTACAGGGGAGTACGAGCAGTACTTC
CASSFRTGEYEQYF
>TRBD1|few|TRBV28|TRBJ1-1
TGTGCCAGCAGCACTTACAGGGGGGGTAACACTGAAGCTTTCTTT
CASSTYRGGNTEAFF
>NA|NA|TRBV6-2/TRBV6-3|TRBJ1-1
TGTGCCAGCAGTTACTCCTTTCTCGCTTTCTTT
CASSYSFLAFF
>NA|few|TRBV10-2|TRBJ1-2
TGCGCCAGCAGCGCTCAGGGATATGGCTACACCTTC
CASSAQGYGYTF
>NA|many|TRBV28|TRBJ2-7
TGTGCCAGCAGTTTAGAACAGGCCACCTACGAGCAGTACTTC
CASSLEQATYEQYF
>NA|NA|TRBV5-1|TRBJ2-7
TGCGCCAGCAGCTTGGGGGTGGGGGAAACTATTTCGGAAGAGCAGTACTTC
CASSLGVGETISEEQYF
>NA|many|TRBV5-1|TRBJ2-5
TGCGCCAGCAGCTCGACAGAGGACCAAGAGACCCAGTACTTC
CASSSTEDQETQYF
>NA|NA|TRBV28|TRBJ2-1
TGTGCCATCCGGGGCCCTTATGAGCAGTTCTTC
CAIRGPYEQFF
>NA|many|TRBV4-1|TRBJ2-5
TGCGCCAGCAGCAAGGGACCAGTAGAGACCCAGTACTTC
CASSKGPVETQYF
>TRBD1|many|TRBV5-5|TRBJ1-1
TGTGCCAGCATTGCCCAGATCACAGGGGGCACTGAAGCTTTCTTT
CASIAQITGGTEAFF
>NA|many|TRBV29-1|TRBJ1-1
TGCAGCGTTAGGGGAGTTGAAGCTTTCTTT
CSVRGVEAFF
>NA|few|TRBV28|TRBJ1-4
TGTGCCAGCCAGGATCGAGGTAATGAAAAACTGTTTTTT
CASQDRGNEKLFF
>NA|few|TRBV28|TRBJ1-5
TGTGCCAGCAGCCCCCGGGGTGAGGGGGATCAGCCCCAGCATTTT
CASSPRGEGDQPQHF
>TRBD2|NA|TRBV5-6|TRBJ2-7
TGTGCCAGCAGCTTGGTGGGCTCTAGCGGAAACTACGAGCAGTACTTC
CASSLVGSSGNYEQYF
>NA|NA|TRBV3-1|TRBJ1-5
TGTGCCAGCAGCCCACAAGCTGGCAATCAGCCCCAGCATTTT
CASSPQAGNQPQHF
>NA|few|TRBV29-1|TRBJ1-5
TGCAGCGTTGAAGAAGGGGGGGTAGGCAATCAGCCCCAGCATTTT
CSVEEGGVGNQPQHF
>NA|few|TRBV18|TRBJ1-4
TGTGCCAGCTCAACGTCAACTAATGAAAAACTGTTTTTT
CASSTSTNEKLFF
>NA|many|TRBV28|TRBJ2-3
TGTGCCAGCAGTTTCTTGGGCGGACAAACAGATACGCAGTATTTT
CASSFLGGQTDTQYF
>NA|few|TRBV28|TRBJ1-2
TGTGCCAGCAGGGCCCGAGGCTACACCTTC
CASRARGYTF